This TCR beta chain is from a study of cytomegalovirus exposure and HLA in healthy donors listed by TCRdb under 2017. Background on the whole study: A later analysis indicated that the 90 to 150 validation repertoires were generated on the platform also employed for the 700 or so repertoires of the first cohort. Besides the first cohort of under 700 subjects, a separate validation cohort made up of 120 different subjects was used. To predict cytomegalovirus infection status, the study combined high-throughput TCR immunosequencing, statistical association of individual TCRs with disease status, and machine learning. The study aimed to test whether signatures of past pathogen exposure could be identified by cataloging public T cell receptors. Study-wide conclusions, independent of this receptor: In both the original and validation cohorts, the classifier was reported to diagnose cytomegalovirus status with high specificity and sensitivity. Of the cluster scores, roughly 93% were above 0 in a later analysis, which found that TCRs clustered in the first cohort also tended to co-occur in the 120 validation repertoires. It was suggested by the authors that the approach could potentially be generalized to other disease states and immunological phenotypes. Most TCR sequences were observed very rarely across donors, whereas some public TCRs were present in many individuals. In vitro tests confirmed that three of the cytomegalovirus-associated TCR beta chains recognize cytomegalovirus antigens. A later analysis lacked HLA typing for the validation cohort, so it scored co-occurrence in that cohort across all 130 or so repertoires. The study gave a list of under 200 TCR beta chains associated with cytomegalovirus.

The donors were included in the validation cohort of 100 to 150 subjects, a group kept apart from the roughly 700-subject first cohort. Receptors were amplified or captured by the immunoSEQ multiplex PCR assay. For the original study's pipeline: A statistical classification framework was developed to diagnose cytomegalovirus status using the catalog of TCR beta chain sequences. What TCRdb holds here is the immuneACCESS table cut down to in-frame rearrangements. Part of the clones is not present; checked against another copy, under half of the missing clones reflect an unresolved V gene, and the others are unexplained. V and J calls and clone size are copied from that table; D and trimming were computed from the DNA. The sample records 110,000 to 150,000 clones, approximately 90% of which are singletons. The ten largest clones capture around 0.7% of the sample. Concerning this clone itself: Its specific antigen is unknown. Base qualities were left out, and no much larger clone turns up one base away.

The source of this sequence is a man younger than 35 in good health and CMV-seronegative. Sequencing was carried out using PBMCs.

The DNA sequence is given as TGTGCCAGTGTGGGACAGGGGGGAGAGACCCAGTACTTC. The resulting protein is CASVGQGGETQYF. Recombination connected TRBV27 to TRBJ2-5, with 11 junctional bases fitting TRBD1. The CDR3 contains 13 residues, cysteine and phenylalanine counted. The CDR3 DNA has 39 bases and is translated from base 1. Germline trimming amounts to 9 bases on V and 4 bases on J, with 4 as the count of junction bases outside the gene matches. CDR1 and CDR2, per the germline V gene (reference sequence), are MNHEY and SMNVEV.